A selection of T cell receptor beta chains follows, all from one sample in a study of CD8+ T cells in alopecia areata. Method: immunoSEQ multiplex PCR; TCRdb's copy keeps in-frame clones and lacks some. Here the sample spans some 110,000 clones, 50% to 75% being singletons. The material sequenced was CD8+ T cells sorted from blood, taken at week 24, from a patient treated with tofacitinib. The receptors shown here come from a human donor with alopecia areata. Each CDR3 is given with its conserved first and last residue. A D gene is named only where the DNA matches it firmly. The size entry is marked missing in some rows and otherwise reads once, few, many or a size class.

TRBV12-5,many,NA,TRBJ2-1,CASGLVRDEQFF,TGTGCTAGTGGTTTGGTAAGGGATGAGCAGTTCTTC
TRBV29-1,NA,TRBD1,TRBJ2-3,CSVEAEQGAQSSTDTQYF,TGCAGCGTTGAGGCCGAACAGGGGGCACAAAGCAGTACAGATACGCAGTATTTT
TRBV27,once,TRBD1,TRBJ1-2,CASRGGQEPGYTF,TGTGCCAGCCGGGGGGGACAGGAGCCCGGCTACACCTTC
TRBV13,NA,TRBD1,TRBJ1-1,CASSYRDSRMNTEAFF,TGTGCCAGCAGCTACCGGGACAGTCGAATGAACACTGAAGCTTTCTTT
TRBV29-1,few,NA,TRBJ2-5,CSVDGEKETQYF,TGCAGCGTTGACGGGGAGAAAGAGACCCAGTACTTC
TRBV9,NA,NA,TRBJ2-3,CASSVGDTSIGDTQYF,TGTGCCAGCAGCGTAGGCGACACTTCCATCGGAGATACGCAGTATTTT
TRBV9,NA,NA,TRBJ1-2,CASSVGGGDYGYTF,TGTGCCAGCAGCGTAGGGGGTGGGGACTATGGCTACACCTTC
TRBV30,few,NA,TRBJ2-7,CAWSGDGSYEQYF,TGTGCCTGGAGTGGGGACGGCTCCTACGAGCAGTACTTC
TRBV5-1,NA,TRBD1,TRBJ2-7,CASTWTGGYEQYF,TGCGCCAGCACCTGGACAGGGGGCTACGAGCAGTACTTC
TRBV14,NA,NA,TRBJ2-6,CASSQDGGQFPRANVLTF,TGTGCCAGCAGCCAAGATGGGGGGCAGTTTCCTCGGGCCAACGTCCTGACTTTC